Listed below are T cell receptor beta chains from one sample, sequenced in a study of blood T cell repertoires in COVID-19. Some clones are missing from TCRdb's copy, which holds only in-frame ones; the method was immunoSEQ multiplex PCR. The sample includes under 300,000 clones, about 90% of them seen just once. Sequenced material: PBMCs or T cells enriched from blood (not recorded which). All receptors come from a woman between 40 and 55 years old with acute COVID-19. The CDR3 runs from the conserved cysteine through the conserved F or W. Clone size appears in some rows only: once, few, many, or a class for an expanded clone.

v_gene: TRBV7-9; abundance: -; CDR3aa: CASVSSGSPNTGELFF
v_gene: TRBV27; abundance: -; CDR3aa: CASSLDGGADTQYF
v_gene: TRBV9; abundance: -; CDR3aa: CASSVAGQGSYNEQFF
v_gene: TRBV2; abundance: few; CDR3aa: CASSRETDTGELFF
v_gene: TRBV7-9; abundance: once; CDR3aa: CASTLAGGSEQYF
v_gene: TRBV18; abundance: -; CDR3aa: CASSPTPIPTDTQYF
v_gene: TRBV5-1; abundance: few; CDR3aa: CASSLEGARQSPLHF
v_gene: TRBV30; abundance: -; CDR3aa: CAWSDGSSYEQYF
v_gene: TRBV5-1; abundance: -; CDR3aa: CASSHTGGFSNEQFF
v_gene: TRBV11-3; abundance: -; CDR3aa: CASRRESSSTDTQYF
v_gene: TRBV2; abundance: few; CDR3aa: CASSTGPNYGYTF
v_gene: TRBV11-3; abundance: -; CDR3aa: CASSPLPGPLNSPLHF
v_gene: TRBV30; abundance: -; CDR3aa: CAWSRAANEQFF
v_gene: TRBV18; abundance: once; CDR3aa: CASSLETLNSGISSYNEQFF
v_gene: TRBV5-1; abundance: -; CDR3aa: CASSLSGTSGLNEQFF
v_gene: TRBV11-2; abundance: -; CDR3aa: CASSGPGQGLSYEQYF
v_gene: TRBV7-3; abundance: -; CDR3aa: CASSLNAGGRETQYF
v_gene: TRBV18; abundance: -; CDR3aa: CASSRRERTGELFF
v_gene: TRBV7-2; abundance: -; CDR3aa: CASSSRQGLHEQYF
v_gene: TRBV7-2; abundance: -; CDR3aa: CASSLASGVTDTQYF
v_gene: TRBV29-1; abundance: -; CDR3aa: CSVGAVGDTQYF
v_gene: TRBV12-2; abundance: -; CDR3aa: CASRFVFGDRFYNEQFF
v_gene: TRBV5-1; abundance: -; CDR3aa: CASSLTLQGGYGYTF
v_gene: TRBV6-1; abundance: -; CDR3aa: CASSDDRGSYEQYF
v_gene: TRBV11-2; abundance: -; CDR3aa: CASSLEGDSYGYTF
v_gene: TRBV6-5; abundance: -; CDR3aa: CASRRQLTAFF
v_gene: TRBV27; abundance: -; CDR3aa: CASSLKHRGFISPLHF
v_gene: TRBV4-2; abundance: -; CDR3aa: CASRLGQGIAGELFF
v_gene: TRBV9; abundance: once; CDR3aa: CASSVRSSGELFF
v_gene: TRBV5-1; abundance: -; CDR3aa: CASSLTFSRGSPYNEQFF
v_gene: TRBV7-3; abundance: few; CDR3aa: CAGERESSYEQYF
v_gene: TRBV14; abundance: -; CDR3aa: CASSQGGVNIQYF
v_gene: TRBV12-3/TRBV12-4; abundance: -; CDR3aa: CASIGTFGGELFF
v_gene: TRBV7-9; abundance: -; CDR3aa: CASSPMTRNYNEQYF
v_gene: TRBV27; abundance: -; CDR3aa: CASKGAIKSSYEQYF
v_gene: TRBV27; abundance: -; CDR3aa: CASSFLGQGISPLHF
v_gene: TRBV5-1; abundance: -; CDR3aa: CASSYGLAGANEQFF
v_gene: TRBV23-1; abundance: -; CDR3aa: CASSHRVEPQHF
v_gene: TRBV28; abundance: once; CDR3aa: CASSGGVAETQYF
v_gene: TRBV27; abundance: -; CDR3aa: CASSVGGAGELFF
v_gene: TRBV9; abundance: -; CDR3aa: CASSRGEGSYYEQYF
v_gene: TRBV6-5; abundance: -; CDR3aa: CASSYRLVHEQYF
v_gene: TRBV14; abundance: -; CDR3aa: CASSQRQGLPYGYTF
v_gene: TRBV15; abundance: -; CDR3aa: CATSRDSRGSYEQYF
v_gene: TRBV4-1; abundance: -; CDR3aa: CASSQQGSNEKLFF
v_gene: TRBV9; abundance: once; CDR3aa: CASSPGTSFPEQYF
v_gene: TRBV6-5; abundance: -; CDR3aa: CASTGHRYEQYF
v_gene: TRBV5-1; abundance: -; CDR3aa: CASSPDMSSYNSPLHF
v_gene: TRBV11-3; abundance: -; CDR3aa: CATNPGRREANTGELFF
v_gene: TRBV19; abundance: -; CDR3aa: CASRLTGGTDTQYF
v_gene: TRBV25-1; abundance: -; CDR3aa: CASTGGQGGTAIYF
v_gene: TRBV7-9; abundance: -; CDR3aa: CASSLSWATQYF
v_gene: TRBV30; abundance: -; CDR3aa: CAWSLSSGNTIYF
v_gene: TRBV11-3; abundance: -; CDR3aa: CASSPPGRILDEQFF
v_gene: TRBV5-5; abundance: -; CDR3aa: CASSATSIRNEQFF